The clone carrying this T cell receptor (beta chain) was seen only a few times. Patients were all untreated before their thyroid surgery. The sample belongs to a study of metastatic and nonmetastatic thyroid tumors. As originally analysed: Researchers built a distant-metastasis classifier for papillary thyroid cancer that drew on CDR3 differences across clinicopathological groups. TCRdb redid the clone calls on the PCR reads using MiXCR. The V and J calls were determined by TCRdb, not by the authors. The table shows roughly 93,000 clones, with about 12% occurring only once. The CDR3 length is 14 residues. In germline, CDR1 is SQVTM, CDR2 ANQGSEA. V lost 4 bases and J lost 4, with 15 bases in between.

Specimen: blood. The chain links TRBV29-1 to TRBJ2-3; D perhaps matches TRBD1 (6 bases). The clonotype was recovered from a female donor with papillary thyroid cancer or a benign thyroid nodule (not recorded which). Some clones in this sample may be carry-over from other donors' samples. The chain's CDR3 is CSVGYRVGADTQYF. In DNA, the CDR3 is TGCAGCGTTGGCTACAGGGTCGGCGCAGATACGCAGTATTTT.